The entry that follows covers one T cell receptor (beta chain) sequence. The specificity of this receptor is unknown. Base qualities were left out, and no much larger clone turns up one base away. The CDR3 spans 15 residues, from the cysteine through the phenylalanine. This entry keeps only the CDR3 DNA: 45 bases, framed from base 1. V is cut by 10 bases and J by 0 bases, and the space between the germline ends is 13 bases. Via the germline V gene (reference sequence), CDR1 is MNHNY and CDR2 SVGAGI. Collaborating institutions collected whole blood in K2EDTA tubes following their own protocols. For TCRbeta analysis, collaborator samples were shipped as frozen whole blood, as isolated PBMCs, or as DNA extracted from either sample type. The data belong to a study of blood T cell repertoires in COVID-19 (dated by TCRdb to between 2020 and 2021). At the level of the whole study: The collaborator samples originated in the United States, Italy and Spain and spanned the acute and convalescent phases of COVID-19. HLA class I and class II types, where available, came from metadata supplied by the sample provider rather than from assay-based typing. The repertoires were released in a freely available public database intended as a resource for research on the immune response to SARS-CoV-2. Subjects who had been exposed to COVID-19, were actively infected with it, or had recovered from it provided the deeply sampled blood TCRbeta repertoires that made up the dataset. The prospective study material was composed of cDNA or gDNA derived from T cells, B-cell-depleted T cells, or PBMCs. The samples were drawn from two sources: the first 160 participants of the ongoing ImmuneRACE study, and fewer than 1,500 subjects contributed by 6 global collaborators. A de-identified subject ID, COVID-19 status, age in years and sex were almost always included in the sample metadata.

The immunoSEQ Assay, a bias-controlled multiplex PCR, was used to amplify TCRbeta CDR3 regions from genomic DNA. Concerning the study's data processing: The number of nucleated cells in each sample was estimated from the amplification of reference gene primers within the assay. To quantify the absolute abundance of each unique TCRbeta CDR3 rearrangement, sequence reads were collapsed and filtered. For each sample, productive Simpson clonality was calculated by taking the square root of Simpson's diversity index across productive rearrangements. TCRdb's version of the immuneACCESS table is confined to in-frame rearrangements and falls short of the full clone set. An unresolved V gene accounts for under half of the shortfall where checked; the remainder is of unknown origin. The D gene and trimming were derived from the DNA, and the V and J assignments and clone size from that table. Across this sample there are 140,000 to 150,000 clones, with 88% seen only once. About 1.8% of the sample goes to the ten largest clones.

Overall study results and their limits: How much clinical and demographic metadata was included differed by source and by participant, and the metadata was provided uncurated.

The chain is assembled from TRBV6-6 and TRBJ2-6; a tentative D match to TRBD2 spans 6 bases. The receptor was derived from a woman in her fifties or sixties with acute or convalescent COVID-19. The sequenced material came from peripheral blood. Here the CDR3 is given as CATYEGGSGANVLTF. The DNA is TGTGCCACCTACGAGGGAGGCTCTGGGGCCAACGTCCTGACTTTC.